This T cell receptor beta chain came from a study of blood T cell repertoires in COVID-19. Turning to the study itself: Donors in the United States, Italy and Spain gave samples during acute or convalescent COVID-19. T cells, B-cell-depleted T cells, or PBMCs provided the cDNA or gDNA that served as material.

CDR3 length: 13 residues. Germline CDR1 MNHEY, CDR2 SMNVEV (reference sequence). V was cut by 4 bases and J by 6 bases, with 12 bases left in between. In the original processing: Nucleated cell number was recorded as an estimate derived from reference gene primer amplification. The method was immunoSEQ multiplex PCR; TCRdb's version includes in-frame clones alone and lacks a portion of them. D and trimming come from the DNA, and the V and J calls and clone size come from that table. The profile covers 140,000 to 150,000 clones, with over 70% appearing a single time and about two fifths taken by the ten largest.

The rearrangement uses TRBV27 and TRBJ1-1, with D tentatively TRBD1 (5 bases). The material sequenced was peripheral blood. The source is a man aged 50 or older who had recovered from COVID-19. The CDR3 loop is CASSSPGKAEAFF. Written as DNA, the CDR3 is TGTGCCAGCAGTTCACCAGGGAAGGCTGAAGCTTTCTTT.